This passage covers 5 T cell receptor beta chains from one sample sequenced in a study of blood T cell repertoires in COVID-19. Assay: immunoSEQ multiplex PCR; the TCRdb copy retains only in-frame clones and omits some. The data hold about 26,000 clones, with over 80% observed a single time. Sequencing was done on a sample of peripheral blood. These receptors all come from a human donor in a cohort sampled during active COVID-19.

The V call is TRBV12-3 or TRBV12-4, the J call TRBJ1-1; D might be TRBD1 (5 bases). V gave up 3 bases and J gave up 6 bases, with 11 bases separating them. This CDR3 has 13 residues. The CDR3 nucleotides read TGTGCCAGCAGTTTCCAGGGAGGGGCTGAAGCTTTCTTT. Its protein is CASSFQGGAEAFF.

This chain connects TRBV18 to TRBJ1-5; D is unclear. CDR1 and CDR2 from the germline V gene are KGHSH and LQKENI. V lost 6 bases and J 5 bases, leaving 14 bases between the germline ends. This CDR3 comprises 14 residues. The CDR3 DNA is TGTGCCAGCTCCACGCGGGGTTCCTATCAGCCCCAGCATTTT. Protein product: CASSTRGSYQPQHF.

The chain employs TRBV3-1 (or the pseudogene TRBV3-2) and TRBJ1-6, with 8 bases that match TRBD1. Germline V gene data show CDR1 as LGHDT and CDR2 as YNNKEL (reference sequence). V trimming: 5 bases; J trimming: 7 bases; junction bases outside the gene matches: 4. This CDR3 comprises 14 residues. CDR3 amino acids: CASSWTGPNSPLHF. In DNA form, the CDR3 reads TGTGCCAGCAGCTGGACAGGGCCAAATTCACCCCTCCACTTT.

The rearrangement joins TRBV5-4 to TRBJ2-2; 12 bases are a match to TRBD2. Germline trimming cut 4 bases from V and 3 bases from J; bases unmatched to any gene: 7. The CDR3 covers 17 residues. The germline CDR1 and CDR2 sequences are SGHNT and YYREEE (reference sequence). The CDR3 DNA follows: TGTGCCAGCAGCACTCGGACTAGCGGGGAATACACCGGGGAGCTGTTTTTT. Its translation is CASSTRTSGEYTGELFF.

The V gene is TRBV7-6, the J gene TRBJ2-3; D gene uncertain. Germline lookup yields CDR1 SGHVS and CDR2 FNYEAQ. CDR3 length: 20 amino acids. V lost 2 bases to trimming and J lost 0 bases, with 24 bases between them. CDR3 nucleotides: TGTGCCAGCAGCTTAAGGCTTGCCCAGAGAGACTTTTATAGCACAGATACGCAGTATTTT. Translation gives CASSLRLAQRDFYSTDTQYF.